This entry concerns a single T cell receptor beta chain. The antigen is not known. V lost 8 bases, J lost 4 bases, and 6 bases stayed unmatched. This CDR3 has 15 amino acids. The germline V gene has CDR1 ENHRY and CDR2 SYGVKD. This entry belongs to a study of OX40 agonist ivuxolimab in advanced cancers. Study-level background: Patients in the trial were receiving intravenous ivuxolimab every 2 weeks, at doses of 0.01 to 10 mg/kg. Checkpoint inhibitors had been given previously to 40% of patients.

Study-wide results and limits: There were, on average, more expanded clones in CD8+ T cells than in CD4+. Relatively little clonal expansion, among the lowest observed, appeared in partial responders at 0.1-3.0 mg/kg.

Method: immunoSEQ multiplex PCR; TCRdb's copy keeps in-frame clones and lacks some. The sample includes about 61,000 clones, 70% to 90% seen only once; the top ten take approximately 0.35%. Sequenced material: CD4+ or CD8+ T cells sorted from blood, taken in a trial of the OX40 agonist ivuxolimab. This clonotype was obtained from an adult with an advanced solid tumor such as melanoma, head and neck, liver or kidney cancer. The chain has TRBV10-3 and TRBJ2-1; TRBD2 aligns across 12 bases. CDR3 in amino acids: CAIQTSGGTYNEQFF. Written as DNA, the CDR3 is TGTGCCATCCAGACTAGCGGGGGAACTTACAATGAGCAGTTCTTC.